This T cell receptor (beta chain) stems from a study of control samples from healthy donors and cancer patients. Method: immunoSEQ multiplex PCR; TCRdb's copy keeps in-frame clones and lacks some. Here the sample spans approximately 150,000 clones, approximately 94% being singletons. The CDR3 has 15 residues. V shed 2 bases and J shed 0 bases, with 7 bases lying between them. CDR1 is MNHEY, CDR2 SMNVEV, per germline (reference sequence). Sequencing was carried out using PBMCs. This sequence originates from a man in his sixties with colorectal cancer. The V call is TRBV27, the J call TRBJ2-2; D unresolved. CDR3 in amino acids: CASSLLGANTGELFF. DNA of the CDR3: TGTGCCAGCAGTTTACTTGGGGCGAACACCGGGGAGCTGTTTTTT.